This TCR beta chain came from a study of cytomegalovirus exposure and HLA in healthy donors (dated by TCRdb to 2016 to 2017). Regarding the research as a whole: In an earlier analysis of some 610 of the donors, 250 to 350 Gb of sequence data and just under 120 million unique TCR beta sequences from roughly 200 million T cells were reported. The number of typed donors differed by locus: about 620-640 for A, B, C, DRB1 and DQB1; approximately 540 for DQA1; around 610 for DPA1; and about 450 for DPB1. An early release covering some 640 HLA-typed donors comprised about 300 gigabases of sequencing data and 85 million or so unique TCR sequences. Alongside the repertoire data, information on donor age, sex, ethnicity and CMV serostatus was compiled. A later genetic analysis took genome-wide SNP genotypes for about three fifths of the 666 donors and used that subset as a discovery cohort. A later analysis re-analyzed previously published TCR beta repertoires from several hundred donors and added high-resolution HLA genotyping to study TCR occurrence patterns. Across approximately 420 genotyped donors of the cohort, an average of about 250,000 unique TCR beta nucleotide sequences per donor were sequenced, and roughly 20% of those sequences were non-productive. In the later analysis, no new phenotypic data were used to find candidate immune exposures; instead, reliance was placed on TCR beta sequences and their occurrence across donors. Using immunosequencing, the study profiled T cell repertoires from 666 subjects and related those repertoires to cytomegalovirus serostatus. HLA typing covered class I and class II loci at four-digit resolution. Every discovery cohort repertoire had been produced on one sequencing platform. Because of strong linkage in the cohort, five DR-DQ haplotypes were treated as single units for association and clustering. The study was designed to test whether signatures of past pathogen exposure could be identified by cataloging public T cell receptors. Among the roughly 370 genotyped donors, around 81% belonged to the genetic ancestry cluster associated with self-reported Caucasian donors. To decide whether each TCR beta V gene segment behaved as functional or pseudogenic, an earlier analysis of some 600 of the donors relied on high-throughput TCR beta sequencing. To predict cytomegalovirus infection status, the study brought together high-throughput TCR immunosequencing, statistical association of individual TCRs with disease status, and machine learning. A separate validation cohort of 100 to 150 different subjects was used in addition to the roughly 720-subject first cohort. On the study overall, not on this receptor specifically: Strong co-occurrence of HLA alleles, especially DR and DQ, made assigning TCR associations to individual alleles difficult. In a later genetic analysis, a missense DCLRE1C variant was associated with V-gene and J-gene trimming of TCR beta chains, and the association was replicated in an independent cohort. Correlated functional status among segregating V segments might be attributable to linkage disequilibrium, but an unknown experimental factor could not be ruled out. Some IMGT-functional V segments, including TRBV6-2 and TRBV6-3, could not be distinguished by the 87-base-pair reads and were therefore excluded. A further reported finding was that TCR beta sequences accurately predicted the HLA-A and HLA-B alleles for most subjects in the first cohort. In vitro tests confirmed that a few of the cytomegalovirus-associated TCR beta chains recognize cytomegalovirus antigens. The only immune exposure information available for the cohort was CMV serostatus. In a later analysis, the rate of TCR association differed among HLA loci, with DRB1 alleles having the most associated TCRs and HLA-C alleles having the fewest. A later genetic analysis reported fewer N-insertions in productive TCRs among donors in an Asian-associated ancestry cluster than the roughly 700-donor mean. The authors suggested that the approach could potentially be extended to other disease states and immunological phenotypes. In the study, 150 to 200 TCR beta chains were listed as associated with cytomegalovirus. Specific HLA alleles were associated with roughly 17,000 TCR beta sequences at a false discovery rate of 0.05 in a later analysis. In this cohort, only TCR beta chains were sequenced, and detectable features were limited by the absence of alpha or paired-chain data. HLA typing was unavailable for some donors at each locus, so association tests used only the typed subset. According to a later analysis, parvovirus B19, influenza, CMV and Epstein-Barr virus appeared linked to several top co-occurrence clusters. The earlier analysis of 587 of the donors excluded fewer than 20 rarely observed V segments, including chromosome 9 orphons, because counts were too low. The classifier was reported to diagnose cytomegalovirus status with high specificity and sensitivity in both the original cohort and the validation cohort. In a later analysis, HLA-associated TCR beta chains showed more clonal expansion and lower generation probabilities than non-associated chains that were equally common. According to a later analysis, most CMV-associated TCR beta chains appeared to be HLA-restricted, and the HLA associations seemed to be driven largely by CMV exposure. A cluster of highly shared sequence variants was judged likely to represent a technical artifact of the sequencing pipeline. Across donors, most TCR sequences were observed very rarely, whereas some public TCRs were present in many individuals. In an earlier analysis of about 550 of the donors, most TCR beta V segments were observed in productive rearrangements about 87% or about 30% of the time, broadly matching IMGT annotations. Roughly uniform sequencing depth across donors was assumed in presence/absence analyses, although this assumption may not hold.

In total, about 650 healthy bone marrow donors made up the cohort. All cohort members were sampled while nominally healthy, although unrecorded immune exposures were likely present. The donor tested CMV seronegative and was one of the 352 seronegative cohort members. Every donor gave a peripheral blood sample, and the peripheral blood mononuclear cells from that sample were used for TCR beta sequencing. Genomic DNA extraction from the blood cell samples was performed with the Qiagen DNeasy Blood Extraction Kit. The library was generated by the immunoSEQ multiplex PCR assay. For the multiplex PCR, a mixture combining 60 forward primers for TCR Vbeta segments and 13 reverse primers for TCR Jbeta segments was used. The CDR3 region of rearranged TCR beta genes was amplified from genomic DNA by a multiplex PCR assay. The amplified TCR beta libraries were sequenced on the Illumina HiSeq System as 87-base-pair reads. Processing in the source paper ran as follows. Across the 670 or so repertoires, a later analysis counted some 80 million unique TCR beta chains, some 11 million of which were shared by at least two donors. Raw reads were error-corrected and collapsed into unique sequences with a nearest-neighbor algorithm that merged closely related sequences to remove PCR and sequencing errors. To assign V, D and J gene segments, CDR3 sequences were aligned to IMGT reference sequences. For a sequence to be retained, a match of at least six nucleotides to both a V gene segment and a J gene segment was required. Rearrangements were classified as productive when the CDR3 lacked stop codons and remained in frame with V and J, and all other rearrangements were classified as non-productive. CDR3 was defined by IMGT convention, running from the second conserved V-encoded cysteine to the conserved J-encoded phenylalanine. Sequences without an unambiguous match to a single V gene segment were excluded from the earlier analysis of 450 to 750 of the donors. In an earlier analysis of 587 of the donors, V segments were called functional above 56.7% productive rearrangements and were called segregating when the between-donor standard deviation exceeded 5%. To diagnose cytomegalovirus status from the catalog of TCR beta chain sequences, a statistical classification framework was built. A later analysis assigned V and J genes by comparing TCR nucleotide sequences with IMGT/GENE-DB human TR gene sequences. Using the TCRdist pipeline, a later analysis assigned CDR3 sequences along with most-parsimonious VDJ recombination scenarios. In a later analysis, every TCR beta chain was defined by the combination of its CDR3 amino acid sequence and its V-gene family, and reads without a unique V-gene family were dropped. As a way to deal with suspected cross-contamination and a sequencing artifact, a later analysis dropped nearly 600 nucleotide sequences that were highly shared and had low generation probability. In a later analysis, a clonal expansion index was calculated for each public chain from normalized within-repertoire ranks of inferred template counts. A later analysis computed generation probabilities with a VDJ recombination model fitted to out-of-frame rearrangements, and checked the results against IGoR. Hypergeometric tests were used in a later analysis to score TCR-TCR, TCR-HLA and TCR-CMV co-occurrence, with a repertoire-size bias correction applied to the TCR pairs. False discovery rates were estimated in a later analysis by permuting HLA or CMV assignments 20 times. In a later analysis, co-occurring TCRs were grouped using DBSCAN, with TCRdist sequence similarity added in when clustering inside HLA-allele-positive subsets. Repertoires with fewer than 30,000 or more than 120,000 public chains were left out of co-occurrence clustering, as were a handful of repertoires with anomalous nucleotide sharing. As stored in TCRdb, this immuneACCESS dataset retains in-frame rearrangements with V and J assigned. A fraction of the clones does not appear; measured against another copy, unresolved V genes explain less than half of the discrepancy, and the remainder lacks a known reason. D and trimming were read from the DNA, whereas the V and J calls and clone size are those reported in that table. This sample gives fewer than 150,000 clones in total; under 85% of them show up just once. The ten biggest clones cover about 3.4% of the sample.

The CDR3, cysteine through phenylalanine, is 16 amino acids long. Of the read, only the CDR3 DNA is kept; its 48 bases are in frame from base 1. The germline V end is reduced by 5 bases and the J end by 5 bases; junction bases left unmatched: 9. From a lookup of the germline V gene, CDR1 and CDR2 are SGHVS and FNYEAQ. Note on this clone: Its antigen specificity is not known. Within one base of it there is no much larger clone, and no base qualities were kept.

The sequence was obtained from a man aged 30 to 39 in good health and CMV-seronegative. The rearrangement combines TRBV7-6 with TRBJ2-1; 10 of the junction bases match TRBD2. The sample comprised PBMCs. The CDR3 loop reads CASSGLAAGMNNEQFF. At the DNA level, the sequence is TGTGCCAGCAGCGGACTAGCGGCCGGGATGAACAATGAGCAGTTCTTC.